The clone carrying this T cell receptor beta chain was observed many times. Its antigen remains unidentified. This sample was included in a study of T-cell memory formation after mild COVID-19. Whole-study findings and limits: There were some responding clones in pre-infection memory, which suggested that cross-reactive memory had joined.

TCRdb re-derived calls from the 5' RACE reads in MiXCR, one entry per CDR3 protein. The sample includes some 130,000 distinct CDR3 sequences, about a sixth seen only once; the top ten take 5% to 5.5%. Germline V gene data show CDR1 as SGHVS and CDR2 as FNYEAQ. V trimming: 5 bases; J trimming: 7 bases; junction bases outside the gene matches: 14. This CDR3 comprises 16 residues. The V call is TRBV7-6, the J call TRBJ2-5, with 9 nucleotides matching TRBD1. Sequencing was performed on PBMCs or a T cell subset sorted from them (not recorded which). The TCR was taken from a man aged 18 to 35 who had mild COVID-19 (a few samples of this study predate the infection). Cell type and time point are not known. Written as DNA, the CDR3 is TGTGCCAGCAGCCCTGGGTCGGGACAGGGTTATGTGACCCAGTACTTC. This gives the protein CASSPGSGQGYVTQYF.